These T cell receptor beta chains were read from a single sample in a study of blood T cell repertoires in COVID-19. Produced via immunoSEQ multiplex PCR; TCRdb's table is partial and in-frame only. The sample has roughly 100,000 clones, 85% seen once; the top ten hold about 1.8%. Sequencing was performed on peripheral blood. The receptors stem from a woman in her 70s with active or convalescent COVID-19. Both conserved end residues are part of each CDR3. Each record gives: V gene, J gene, CDR3 protein.

TRBV19,TRBJ2-6,CASSASQVLSANVLTF
TRBV11-2,TRBJ2-2,CASSSNQGGGELFF
TRBV5-6,TRBJ2-2,CASSLDRGVGELFF
TRBV18,TRBJ2-4,CASSPLAGAGENIQYF
TRBV5-4,TRBJ2-2,CASSLPGGLAPGELFF
TRBV21-1,TRBJ2-7,CASSPRDRGFFEQYF
TRBV5-1,TRBJ2-2,CASRRLPGTPPSWTGELFF
TRBV5-4,TRBJ2-2,CASSYLAGDTGELFF
TRBV28,TRBJ2-7,CASSSTKPYEQYF
TRBV5-4,TRBJ2-6,CASSLAGGPGANVLTF
TRBV5-4,TRBJ1-1,CASSLVGRGGTEAFF
TRBV10-3,TRBJ2-6,CAISDRALRGANVLTF
TRBV18,TRBJ2-2,CASSPGTGAAGELFF
TRBV7-2,TRBJ2-5,CASCLAGTGGETQYF
TRBV11-3,TRBJ2-7,CASTYSGSGEQYF
TRBV5-6,TRBJ1-3,CASSSFPPRDSSGNTIYF
TRBV24-1,TRBJ2-1,CATSSPQGSSGYSYNEQFF
TRBV12-3/TRBV12-4,TRBJ2-1,CASRLRGSEQFF
TRBV4-2,TRBJ1-4,CASSQDLFRGLNEKLFF
TRBV6-6,TRBJ1-5,CASSYEGMGNQPQHF
TRBV24-1,TRBJ2-7,CATSDMGGVRLSCYEQYF
TRBV30,TRBJ2-3,CAWRRQGTDTDTQYF
TRBV7-2,TRBJ2-4,CASSSPSGGNIQYF
TRBV4-1,TRBJ2-1,CASSQVNLVVVDEQFF
TRBV2,TRBJ2-1,CASSGVVAGGNYNEQFF
TRBV28,TRBJ1-2,CASSPRQGAYGYTF
TRBV5-6,TRBJ1-5,CASSLFTGGRGIQPQHF
TRBV11-2,TRBJ1-2,CASSLARTGNYGYTF
TRBV9,TRBJ2-1,CASSERTGGKQFF
TRBV3-1/TRBV3-2,TRBJ1-6,CASSADRGNSPLHF
TRBV7-2,TRBJ2-5,CASSLGGLAHQETQYF
TRBV2,TRBJ2-1,CASGRTGMISYNEQFF
TRBV27,TRBJ1-6,CASSTRTGDNSPLHF
TRBV19,TRBJ1-2,CASRSGTGNYGYTF
TRBV18,TRBJ1-4,CASSPGYSPSEKLFF
TRBV2,TRBJ2-7,CASSLGTYEQYF
TRBV11-2,TRBJ2-7,CASSFDGTGKYEQYF
TRBV11-2,TRBJ1-1,CASSIAGTGSFNTEAFF
TRBV30,TRBJ2-7,CAWRDRGSSYEQYF
TRBV7-8,TRBJ2-1,CASSLNRGWDEQFF